This T cell receptor (beta chain) appears in the sequencing data of a study of cytomegalovirus exposure and HLA in healthy donors. This clone turned up a few times. Primers included in the PCR were 60 Vbeta and 13 Jbeta primers. Using immunoSEQ multiplex PCR, the repertoire was profiled, and TCRdb retains in-frame clones only, with some absent. Of roughly 140,000 clones detected, about 72% appear once; the ten largest clones hold over 2%. CDR3 length: 15 residues. CDR1 and CDR2 from the germline V gene are MNHNY and SVGAGI (reference sequence). Between the trimmed V and J ends, which lost 6 bases and 0 bases, there was a span of 12 bases.

The sequenced sample was PBMCs. The TCR comes from a man in his forties in good health and CMV-seronegative. The chain couples TRBV6-6 to TRBJ2-1; TRBD1 might be the D (5 bases). The CDR3 sequence is CASSLDSSSYNEQFF. The CDR3 DNA follows: TGTGCCAGCAGCCTAGACAGTAGCTCCTACAATGAGCAGTTCTTC.